These 13 T cell receptor beta chains were all obtained from the same sample, sequenced in a study of shared clonotypes between healthy human individuals. Profiling relied on immunoSEQ multiplex PCR, and the TCRdb table lists in-frame clones only, not all of them. The table has hundreds of thousands of clones, around 79% seen once. Sequencing was carried out using PBMCs. The receptors stem from a woman aged 40 to 50 in good health. Some clones in this sample may be carry-over from other donors' samples.

This clone was found once. The V call is TRBV30, the J call TRBJ1-2; D ambiguous. The germline V gene encodes CDR1 GTSNPN and CDR2 SVGIG (reference sequence). Trimming took 5 bases from V and 8 from J, leaving 9 bases between them. The CDR3 is 10 residues long. The CDR3 DNA reads as TGTGCCTGGGGGCCCGGGGGCTACACCTTC. Protein: CAWGPGGYTF.

This clone has more than one count but fewer than ten. The chain combines TRBV4-3 with TRBJ2-1, with 7 positions matching TRBD2. Germline trimming cut 0 bases from V and 8 bases from J; bases unmatched to any gene: 13. This CDR3 is 17 amino acids long. Germline V gene lookup returns CDR1 LGHNA and CDR2 YSLEER. CDR3 in amino acids: CASSQDRAREIEYEQFF. CDR3 in DNA: TGCGCCAGCAGCCAAGATCGGGCGCGGGAGATTGAATATGAGCAGTTCTTC.

CDR3: CSSIKAGVNEQFF. CDR3 sequence (DNA): TGCAGCTCGATAAAGGCAGGGGTAAATGAGCAGTTCTTC. The chain has TRBV29-1 and TRBJ2-1; a possible D gene is TRBD1 (6 bases). CDR1 and CDR2 from the germline V gene are SQVTM and ANQGSEA. CDR3 size: 13 residues. Trimming pared 8 bases from V and 7 bases from J, leaving 18 bases between.

This rearrangement joins TRBV21-1 to TRBJ2-1; the table gives TRBD2 as D, unverified against the DNA. TRBV21-1 is an annotated pseudogene. CDR3 length equals 18 residues. The CDR3 is CASSKEERLIESYNEQFF. CDR3 bases: TGTGCCAGCAGCAAAGAGGAGCGATTGATTGAGAGCTACAATGAGCAGTTCTTC.

This clone showed up many times. The J gene is TRBJ1-1, the V gene TRBV7-9, with 9 positions matching TRBD1. Germline CDR1 is SEHNR and CDR2 is FQNEAQ (reference sequence). After removal of 5 bases from V and 12 bases from J, the junction contained 10 bases not matched to a gene. CDR3 length: 13 residues. The CDR3 loop reads CASSPTGTGSSFF. CDR3 nucleotides: TGTGCCAGCAGCCCAACCGGGACAGGGAGTTCTTTCTTT.

This clone was seen just once. The chain uses TRBV5-4 and TRBJ1-1, with D hard to call. Trimming removed 4 bases at V and 3 bases at J, with 13 bases between. Germline V gene data show CDR1 as SGHNT and CDR2 as YYREEE (reference sequence). This CDR3 has 14 residues. DNA for the CDR3: TGTGCCAGCAGCCTCGACCGGGCCGACACTGAAGCTTTCTTT. Encoded protein: CASSLDRADTEAFF.

The chain is built from TRBV10-1 and TRBJ2-2, with 8 positions matching TRBD1. CDR1 and CDR2 (germline): WNHNN, SYGVQD (reference sequence). The length of the CDR3 is 13 residues. Trimming at V came to 6 bases and at J to 7 bases, leaving 4 bases not matched to a gene. CDR3 coding DNA: TGCGCCAGCAGCCAGGGGGCCGTCGGGGAGCTGTTTTTT. This encodes CASSQGAVGELFF.

The chain employs TRBV19 and TRBJ1-1; no definite D call. Germline V gene data show CDR1 as LNHDA and CDR2 as SQIVND (reference sequence). CDR3 length: 17 residues. V lost 3 bases and J 0 bases, leaving 17 bases between the germline ends. The CDR3 DNA is TGTGCCAGTAGTATCAGTAAGGGCGCGATAATGAACACTGAAGCTTTCTTT. Translated: CASSISKGAIMNTEAFF.

This clone was counted a few times. CDR3 coding DNA: TGTGCCACCAGTCCCCAGGGGGGGAGCTATGGCTACACCTTC. Its protein product is CATSPQGGSYGYTF. This chain connects TRBV15 to TRBJ1-2; 7 nucleotides line up with TRBD1. Trimming removed 6 bases from V and 4 bases from J; junction bases left unmatched: 8. This CDR3 contains 14 residues. Germline V gene lookup returns CDR1 LNHNV and CDR2 YYDKDF (reference sequence).

This chain connects TRBV7-6 to TRBJ2-2; 11 bases map to TRBD2. The germline CDR1 and CDR2 sequences are SGHVS and FNYEAQ. Germline trimming cut 1 base from V and 5 bases from J; bases unmatched to any gene: 6. The CDR3 runs to 17 residues. The CDR3 DNA reads TGTGCCAGCAGCTTAGGTACTAGCGGGAGTTTTACCGGGGAGCTGTTTTTT. Its translation is CASSLGTSGSFTGELFF.

This chain links TRBV6-6 with TRBJ1-1, with D hard to call. CDR3 length equals 13 residues. The V and J ends lost 5 bases and 1 base respectively, with 8 bases between them. Germline CDR1 reads MNHNY; CDR2 reads SVGAGI (reference sequence). CDR3 loop: CASSRGKNTEAFF. Here the CDR3 DNA reads TGTGCCAGCAGTCGGGGTAAGAACACTGAAGCTTTCTTT.

J is TRBJ2-3 and V is TRBV18; 9 bases fit TRBD2. With V trimmed by 6 bases and J by 0 bases, 4 bases remained unmatched. Germline V gene lookup returns CDR1 KGHSH and CDR2 LQKENI. The length of the CDR3 is 15 residues. CDR3 loop: CASSLAGVSTDTQYF. The DNA of the CDR3 is TGTGCCAGCTCCTTAGCGGGGGTTAGCACAGATACGCAGTATTTT.

J is TRBJ2-7 and V is TRBV5-6; 12 nucleotides match TRBD2. CDR3 size: 16 residues. Germline V gene lookup returns CDR1 SGHDT and CDR2 YYEEEE. J lost 0 bases, V lost 4 bases, and 5 bases had no gene match. The CDR3 loop reads CASSAGLAGLSYEQYF. The CDR3 nucleotides read TGTGCCAGCAGCGCGGGACTAGCGGGTCTCTCCTACGAGCAGTACTTC.